The entry below describes one T cell receptor beta chain. Antigen unknown. The data originate from a study of Graves' ophthalmopathy and Graves' hyperthyroidism. Findings and limits, study-wide: Most expanded clonotypes in thyroid above 0.001 frequency also showed up in blood. The model achieved 70.59% sensitivity and approximately 74% specificity for ophthalmopathy progression.

RNA transcripts were the source from which TCR beta CDR3 regions were amplified. HTBI primers were used in a first-round RT-PCR, which preceded a second-round multiplex PCR. Via MiXCR, TCRdb re-called the multiplex PCR reads, giving one row per CDR3 protein. The table includes approximately 330,000 distinct CDR3 sequences, 17% detected once. Germline-derived CDR1 and CDR2 are MNHEY and SMNVEV (reference sequence). The V segment lost 3 bases and the J segment 9 bases; nucleotides outside the gene matches: 11. The CDR3 is made up of 15 amino acids. The evidence that diagnosis relied on was clinical symptoms, serum thyroxine, TRAb, thyroid ultrasound and orbital computed tomography. The authors used Ficoll-Paque density gradient centrifugation to separate PBMCs. The input was roughly 10 ml of fresh peripheral blood.

The sequence was collected from an adult man with Graves' ophthalmopathy. The gene calls are TRBV27 and TRBJ1-5; 7 bases line up with TRBD1. The material sequenced was peripheral blood. This CDR3 reads CASSFRLGPGGPQHF. CDR3 DNA: TGTGCCAGCAGTTTCCGCCTAGGGCCAGGGGGGCCCCAGCATTTT.